Listed here are 27 T cell receptor beta chains from one sample, sequenced in a study of cytomegalovirus exposure and HLA in healthy donors (dated by TCRdb to the late 2010s). The library came from the immunoSEQ multiplex PCR assay. A mixture of 60 forward primers for TCR Vbeta segments and 13 reverse primers for TCR Jbeta segments was used in the multiplex PCR. Sourced from immuneACCESS, this table was stored by TCRdb with only in-frame sequences that have V and J called. A share of the clones is absent; for the studies checked, an unresolved V gene accounts for under half, and the remainder has no known explanation. Present in this sample are roughly 100,000 clones, 75% to 85% of which were seen just once. Clones ranked in the top ten supply 1.6% of the sample. The specimen sequenced was PBMCs. Receptors originate from a man aged 45-65 years in good health and CMV-seronegative.

Concerning this clone: The conserved closing phenylalanine or tryptophan is absent in this CDR3, likely reflecting a read error. No DNA is shown, since the ends of the CDR3 on it are uncertain; the CDR3 is the one TCRdb lists. Here the CDR3 reads CASSYQGPPNPV. This sequence joins TRBV6-6 and TRBJ1-1; the table's D call of TRBD1 was not tested on the DNA. The CDR3 length is 12 residues, termini included. Germline lookup yields CDR1 MNHNY and CDR2 SVGAGI (reference sequence).

The chain is built from TRBV21-1 and TRBJ1-5; the table gives TRBD1 as D, unverified against the DNA. TRBV21-1 is a known pseudogene. This CDR3 region has 18 residues. CDR3 bases: TGTGCCAGCAGCAAAGACTGCCGGGACAGGGGAAGCAATCAGCCCCAGCATTTT. Translation gives CASSKDCRDRGSNQPQHF.

At least ten counts were recorded for this clone. V usage is TRBV4-1 and J usage is TRBJ1-2; TRBD1 is a possible D gene (5 bases). This CDR3 region has 17 residues. The germline CDR1 and CDR2 sequences are MGHRA and YSYEKL. V was cut by 2 bases and J by 0 bases, with 16 bases left in between. As DNA, the CDR3 is TGCGCCAGCAGCCAACCCCCTCACAGGACACCTAACTATGGCTACACCTTC. Protein product: CASSQPPHRTPNYGYTF.

This rearrangement joins TRBV5-1 to TRBJ1-2; no definite D call. The CDR3 loop spans 15 amino acids. Between the trimmed V and J ends, which lost 4 bases and 6 bases, there was a span of 19 bases. Germline lookup yields CDR1 SGHRS and CDR2 YFSETQ. The CDR3 DNA reads as TGCGCCAGCAGCCGGAGTGATATGGAAGTCCATGGCTACACCTTC. The encoded protein is CASSRSDMEVHGYTF.

V gene TRBV5-6 combines with J gene TRBJ2-7; D is perhaps TRBD1 (6 bases). The V and J ends lost 2 bases and 5 bases respectively, with 14 bases between them. Per the germline V gene, CDR1 is SGHDT and CDR2 is YYEEEE. The CDR3 has 14 amino acids. Written as DNA, the CDR3 is TGTGCCAGCAGCTTCCGGGGACAATGGAACGAGCAGTACTTC. This translates into CASSFRGQWNEQYF.

The gene calls are TRBV7-9 and TRBJ1-1, with D tentatively TRBD1 (6 bases). The ends were cut back, 1 base at V and 5 bases at J, with 14 bases in the middle. The CDR3 has 15 residues. Germline V gives CDR1 SEHNR, CDR2 FQNEAQ (reference sequence). DNA of the CDR3: TGTGCCAGCAGCTTAGGCGTAGGGGGATATACTGAAGCTTTCTTT. Amino acids: CASSLGVGGYTEAFF.

The chain is built from TRBV5-1 and TRBJ2-3, with D perhaps TRBD1 (5 bases). Trimming cost V 0 bases and J 6 bases, with 14 bases left between them. Germline V lookup: CDR1 SGHRS, CDR2 YFSETQ. The CDR3 is made up of 15 amino acids. CDR3 amino acids: CASSLGSGLGDTQYF. The CDR3, as DNA: TGCGCCAGCAGCTTGGGTTCAGGGTTAGGGGATACGCAGTATTTT.

The chain recombines TRBV28 with TRBJ1-5; D gene unclear. The length of the CDR3 is 14 residues. V lost 7 bases, J lost 5 bases, and 15 bases lay in between. Germline-derived CDR1 and CDR2 are MDHEN and SYDVKM. The CDR3: CASTRRVGHQPQHF. CDR3 coding DNA: TGTGCCAGCACCCGGAGAGTCGGCCATCAGCCCCAGCATTTT.

The chain combines TRBV6-6 with TRBJ1-2; TRBD1 agrees at 7 bases. With V trimmed by 6 bases and J by 9 bases, 4 bases remained unmatched. The CDR3 totals 11 residues. Germline V gives CDR1 MNHNY, CDR2 SVGAGI (reference sequence). CDR3: CASSPGGSYTF. The CDR3, as DNA: TGTGCCAGCAGCCCAGGGGGTAGCTACACCTTC.

The chain uses TRBV5-4 and TRBJ2-2; a possible D gene is TRBD1 (5 bases). The germline CDR1 and CDR2 sequences are SGHNT and YYREEE (reference sequence). The V gene lost 0 bases and the J gene lost 5 bases, with 11 bases spanning the gap. CDR3 length: 15 amino acids. As DNA, the CDR3 is TGTGCCAGCAGCTTGGTGCAGGGTCGAACCGGGGAGCTGTTTTTT. It yields the protein CASSLVQGRTGELFF.

This rearrangement joins TRBV27 to TRBJ2-7, with D possibly TRBD2 on 6 matching bases. This CDR3 comprises 13 residues. Germline V gene data show CDR1 as MNHEY and CDR2 as SMNVEV (reference sequence). Trimming took off 5 bases at V and 2 bases at J, with 10 bases between the two ends. For the CDR3, the DNA is TGTGCCAGCAGTCCGCGGACTACCTACGAGCAGTACTTC. Its protein is CASSPRTTYEQYF.

The chain links TRBV9 to TRBJ1-1; tentatively, D is TRBD1 (5 bases). Trimming left V 0 bases short and J 3 bases short, with 12 bases between. From germline, CDR1 is SGDLS and CDR2 YYNGEE. The CDR3 runs to 15 residues. The CDR3 sequence is CASSVDPWGDTEAFF. CDR3 nucleotide sequence: TGTGCCAGCAGCGTAGACCCGTGGGGGGACACTGAAGCTTTCTTT.

This chain connects TRBV11-1 to TRBJ1-2; D perhaps matches TRBD1 (5 bases). V was shortened by 0 bases and J by 4 bases, with 12 bases between the two germline ends. The germline CDR1 and CDR2 sequences are SGHAT and FQDESV (reference sequence). The CDR3 is made up of 15 amino acids. The CDR3 nucleotides read TGTGCCAGCAGCTTAGCGGTCACAGGCCGCTATGGCTACACCTTC. This gives the protein CASSLAVTGRYGYTF.

The chain couples TRBV11-2 to TRBJ2-3; D perhaps matches TRBD2 (6 bases). Deletions cut 8 bases from V and 3 bases from J, with 15 bases between. The V gene's germline CDR1 is SGHAT and CDR2 FQNNGV. The CDR3 length is 14 residues. CDR3 sequence reads: CASRVSSGTDTQYF. The CDR3, as DNA: TGTGCCAGCCGCGTGAGCAGCGGGACAGATACGCAGTATTTT.

J is TRBJ2-1 and V is TRBV7-7, with 9 bases lining up with TRBD2. CDR3 length equals 14 residues. Germline CDR1 reads SSHAT; CDR2 reads FNYEAQ (reference sequence). The V and J ends lost 5 bases and 9 bases, in that order; junction bases with no gene match: 8. Written as DNA, the CDR3 is TGTGCCAGCAGCGTTAGCGGGGGCGAGAGTGAGCAGTTCTTC. It encodes CASSVSGGESEQFF.

The chain couples TRBV9 to TRBJ1-1; TRBD1 might be the D (6 bases). Germline V lookup: CDR1 SGDLS, CDR2 YYNGEE. The CDR3 spans 15 residues. Trimming took 3 bases from V and 5 from J, leaving 17 bases between them. The CDR3 loop is CASSEGGAGQTEAFF. CDR3 nucleotide sequence: TGTGCCAGCAGCGAAGGGGGGGCAGGTCAGACTGAAGCTTTCTTT.

V and J are TRBV5-8 and TRBJ2-1; D is undetermined. This CDR3 has 14 amino acids. Germline V CDR1 and CDR2: SGHTS, YDEGEE. The germline V and J ends were trimmed by 4 bases and 4 bases, with 12 bases remaining between them. This CDR3 is CASSLSNTYNEQFF. In DNA, the CDR3 is TGTGCCAGCAGCCTCTCCAATACTTACAATGAGCAGTTCTTC.

The DNA of the CDR3 is TGCAGCGTTGCGGGACTTTCTCTGGGTGGCTATGGCTACACCTTC. Protein: CSVAGLSLGGYGYTF. The chain has TRBV29-1 and TRBJ1-2; D might be TRBD1 (5 bases). This CDR3 has 15 amino acids. Trimming stripped 4 bases from V and 4 bases from J, with 19 bases between. The V gene's germline CDR1 is SQVTM and CDR2 ANQGSEA.

The chain is built from TRBV29-1 and TRBJ1-5, with D tentatively TRBD1 (6 bases). Trimming took 4 bases from V and 4 from J, leaving 11 bases between them. The length of the CDR3 is 13 residues. Germline CDR1 reads SQVTM; CDR2 reads ANQGSEA. The CDR3 here is CSVGEGGNQPQHF. The CDR3 bases are TGCAGCGTTGGAGAGGGGGGGAATCAGCCCCAGCATTTT.

This clone has only a few counts. V and J are TRBV7-6 and TRBJ2-7; a weak D match, TRBD1 (5 bases). The CDR3 is 16 residues long. V dropped 5 bases and J dropped 3 bases, with 20 bases sitting between them. Per the germline V gene, CDR1 is SGHVS and CDR2 is FNYEAQ. The CDR3 spells CASSPALGAGRYEQYF. The CDR3 DNA sequence: TGTGCCAGCAGCCCGGCCCTAGGGGCAGGGCGCTACGAGCAGTACTTC.

The table lists this clone with a few counts. V and J are TRBV5-4 and TRBJ2-1; TRBD1 matches 8 bases. The ends lost 3 bases at V and 6 bases at J; junction bases unmatched: 5. There are 14 residues in the CDR3. The germline V gene has CDR1 SGHNT and CDR2 YYREEE (reference sequence). DNA of the CDR3: TGTGCCAGCAGCTCTAGGGACAGGACCAATGAGCAGTTCTTC. Translating gives CASSSRDRTNEQFF. Supplemented by reference TRBV5-4 and TRBJ2-1, the full variable domain reads ETGVTQSPTHLIKTRGQQVTLRCSSQSGHNTVSWYQQALGQGPQFIFQYYREEENGRGNFPPRFSGLQFPNYSSELNVNALELDDSALYLCASSSRDRTNEQFFGPGTRLTVL.

V gene TRBV15 combines with J gene TRBJ2-7; the D gene is possibly TRBD1 (6 bases). Trimming stripped 4 bases from V and 6 bases from J, with 25 bases between. Looked up from germline, CDR1 is LNHNV and CDR2 is YYDKDF (reference sequence). CDR3 length: 17 residues. CDR3 nucleotide sequence: TGTGCCACCAGCAAACTCCTAAGGACGTACCAACAGGGCGAGCAGTACTTC. Its translation: CATSKLLRTYQQGEQYF.

The rearrangement uses TRBV4-3 and TRBJ1-2, with 7 bases aligning to TRBD1. This CDR3 is 16 amino acids long. The trim removed 1 base at V and 8 bases at J, leaving 13 bases unmatched. Germline V gives CDR1 LGHNA, CDR2 YSLEER. CDR3 nucleotides: TGCGCCAGCAGCCAAGCGCAAGGGGGCGGCGTGGGAGGCTACACCTTC. Its translation is CASSQAQGGGVGGYTF.

Note on this clone: One end of the junction varies from germline; a read error may be responsible. The genes are TRBV7-9 and TRBJ2-5; 9 bases match TRBD1. Germline CDR1 is SEHNR and CDR2 is FQNEAQ (reference sequence). CDR3 length equals 16 residues. The CDR3 region is CSSSLGTGIGATGQYF. The CDR3 DNA follows: TGTTCCAGCAGCTTAGGGACAGGGATAGGGGCAACCGGCCAGTACTTC.

The chain carries TRBV5-1 and TRBJ1-2, with 9 bases fitting TRBD1. CDR1 SGHRS and CDR2 YFSETQ come from the germline V gene. With V trimmed by 0 bases and J by 7 bases, 10 bases remained unmatched. The CDR3 contains 16 residues. The CDR3 sequence is CASSLAPSQGASGYTF. CDR3 DNA sequence: TGCGCCAGCAGCTTGGCCCCCTCACAGGGGGCGAGTGGCTACACCTTC.

The chain is built from TRBV7-2 and TRBJ2-2; tentative D call: TRBD1 (6 bases). Germline CDR1 is SGHTA and CDR2 is FQGNSA. Trimming stripped 3 bases from V and 2 bases from J, with 7 bases between. This CDR3 has 14 residues. CDR3 residues: CASSLDRNTGELFF. The CDR3, as DNA: TGTGCCAGCAGCTTGGACAGAAACACCGGGGAGCTGTTTTTT.

This chain joins TRBV6-6 and TRBJ2-7; D is perhaps TRBD1 (7 bases). The CDR3 runs to 12 residues. Germline loops: CDR1 MNHNY, CDR2 SVGAGI (reference sequence). V was trimmed by 6 bases and J by 3 bases, leaving 9 bases between them. CDR3 sequence: CASSQGGYEQYV. The CDR3 DNA reads as TGTGCCAGCAGCCAGGGGGGCTACGAGCAGTACGTC.